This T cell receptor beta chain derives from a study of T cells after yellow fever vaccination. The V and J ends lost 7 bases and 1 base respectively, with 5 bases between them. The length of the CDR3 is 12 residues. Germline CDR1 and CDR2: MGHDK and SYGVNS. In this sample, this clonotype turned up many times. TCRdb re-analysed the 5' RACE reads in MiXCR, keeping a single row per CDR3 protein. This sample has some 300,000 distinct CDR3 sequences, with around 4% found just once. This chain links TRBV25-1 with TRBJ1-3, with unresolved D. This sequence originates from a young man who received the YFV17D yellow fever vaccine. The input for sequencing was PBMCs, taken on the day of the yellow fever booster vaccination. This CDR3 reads CASTSSGNTIYF. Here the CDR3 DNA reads TGTGCCAGCACTTCTTCTGGAAACACCATATATTTT. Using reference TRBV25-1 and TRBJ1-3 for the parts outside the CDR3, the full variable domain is EADIYQTPRYLVIGTGKKITLECSQTMGHDKMYWYQQDPGMELHLIHYSYGVNSTEKGDLSSESTVSRIRTEHFPLTLESARPSHTSQYLCASTSSGNTIYFGEGSWLTVV.